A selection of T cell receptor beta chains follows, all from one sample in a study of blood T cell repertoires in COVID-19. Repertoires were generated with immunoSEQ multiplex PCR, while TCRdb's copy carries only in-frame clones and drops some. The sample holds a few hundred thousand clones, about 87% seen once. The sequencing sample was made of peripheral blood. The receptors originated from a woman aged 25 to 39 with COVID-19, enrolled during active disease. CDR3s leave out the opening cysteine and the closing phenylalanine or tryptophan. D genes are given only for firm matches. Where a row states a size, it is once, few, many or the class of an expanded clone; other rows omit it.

CDR3aa: ASNPKGLAGGNEQF
d_gene: TRBD2
v_gene: TRBV7-9
abundance: NA

CDR3aa: ASSFSVSSYNEQF
d_gene: NA
v_gene: TRBV7-9
abundance: NA

CDR3aa: ASSQIPGIYNSPLH
d_gene: NA
v_gene: TRBV3-1/TRBV3-2
abundance: NA

CDR3aa: ASSLMYRLNTEAF
d_gene: NA
v_gene: TRBV11-1
abundance: NA

CDR3aa: AWSVHLGRGELF
d_gene: NA
v_gene: TRBV30
abundance: NA

CDR3aa: SVVRLASTDTQY
d_gene: NA
v_gene: TRBV29-1
abundance: NA

CDR3aa: SVEDPTGLAEAF
d_gene: TRBD1
v_gene: TRBV29-1
abundance: NA

CDR3aa: ASSELGGSEQY
d_gene: NA
v_gene: TRBV10-2
abundance: NA

CDR3aa: ASSTTGAGYT
d_gene: TRBD1
v_gene: TRBV7-9
abundance: NA

CDR3aa: ASRQGAKNIQY
d_gene: NA
v_gene: TRBV28
abundance: once

CDR3aa: ASSSRDTRTYEQY
d_gene: NA
v_gene: TRBV7-9
abundance: few

CDR3aa: ASSQDSGSGYT
d_gene: NA
v_gene: TRBV3-1/TRBV3-2
abundance: NA

CDR3aa: ASIPLDAGTGRLGTEAF
d_gene: TRBD1
v_gene: TRBV10-2
abundance: NA

CDR3aa: ASSLGPGDGYT
d_gene: NA
v_gene: TRBV5-1
abundance: NA

CDR3aa: ASSESGAEAF
d_gene: NA
v_gene: TRBV25-1
abundance: NA

CDR3aa: ASSVRAQDTQY
d_gene: NA
v_gene: TRBV2
abundance: NA

CDR3aa: ASSLVTGGEQF
d_gene: TRBD1
v_gene: TRBV5-4
abundance: NA

CDR3aa: ASSESTGLTQH
d_gene: NA
v_gene: TRBV10-2
abundance: once

CDR3aa: ASSLRQPDTQY
d_gene: NA
v_gene: TRBV7-8
abundance: NA

CDR3aa: ASSRGAANTGELF
d_gene: NA
v_gene: TRBV19
abundance: once

CDR3aa: ASSQDTRTGTNTEAF
d_gene: TRBD1
v_gene: TRBV4-3
abundance: NA

CDR3aa: ATCRGAGYNEQF
d_gene: NA
v_gene: TRBV27
abundance: few

CDR3aa: ASSQAWQGAAGELF
d_gene: NA
v_gene: TRBV4-2
abundance: NA

CDR3aa: ASSQTANPYEQY
d_gene: NA
v_gene: TRBV14
abundance: NA

CDR3aa: ASSPTGGGYGYT
d_gene: TRBD1
v_gene: TRBV27
abundance: NA

CDR3aa: ASSLARSGGGTYEQY
d_gene: TRBD2
v_gene: TRBV7-6
abundance: NA

CDR3aa: ASSSPSGVDTGELF
d_gene: TRBD2
v_gene: TRBV4-1
abundance: NA

CDR3aa: ASSDRLAGGSTDTQY
d_gene: TRBD2
v_gene: TRBV6-2/TRBV6-3
abundance: NA

CDR3aa: ASIEDRGYGYT
d_gene: TRBD1
v_gene: TRBV6-5
abundance: NA

CDR3aa: ASSRQGTDQETQY
d_gene: TRBD1
v_gene: TRBV11-3
abundance: NA

CDR3aa: ASSETGQGLQETQY
d_gene: TRBD1
v_gene: TRBV7-9
abundance: once

CDR3aa: ASSPHPQNNEKLF
d_gene: NA
v_gene: TRBV7-9
abundance: NA

CDR3aa: ASSPQGFYNEQF
d_gene: NA
v_gene: TRBV5-6
abundance: once

CDR3aa: ASSFRGTLYGYT
d_gene: NA
v_gene: TRBV28
abundance: NA